Below are 25 T cell receptor beta chains sequenced from a single sample in a study of T cells in Graves' hyperthyroidism and ophthalmopathy. Authors of the study amplified TCR beta CDR3 regions from RNA transcripts. First-round RT-PCR with HTBI primers amplified the TCR CDR3 region. TCRdb passed the multiplex PCR reads through MiXCR, listing each CDR3 protein once. The repertoire holds about 700,000 distinct CDR3 sequences, with 13% to 15% as singletons. The source material was blood. The receptors stem from a woman in her late teens or twenties with Graves' hyperthyroidism.

This chain uses TRBV6-2 or TRBV6-3 with TRBJ1-1, with TRBD1 as a possible D gene (5 bases). Germline values: CDR1 MNHEY, CDR2 SVGEGT. Trimming shortened V by 5 bases and J by 4 bases, and 20 bases separated the two germline ends. The CDR3 consists of 16 residues. CDR3 sequence: CASSNRPPRRGTEAFF. For the CDR3, the DNA is TGTGCCAGCAGTAATAGACCGCCCCGAAGGGGCACTGAAGCTTTCTTT.

This clonotype came up many times. The chain uses TRBV7-9 and TRBJ2-1, with D possibly being TRBD1 or TRBD2 (7 bases each). Trimming pared 5 bases from V and 8 bases from J, leaving 16 bases between. Germline CDR1 and CDR2: SEHNR and FQNEAQ (reference sequence). CDR3 length: 14 residues. The CDR3 DNA is TGTGCCAGCAGCACCCGACAGGGAGGGCATGAGCAGTTCTTC. This codes for CASSTRQGGHEQFF.

A few counts support this clonotype. The chain combines TRBV9 with TRBJ1-2; the D is unclear. The CDR3 runs 12 residues. The germline V gene has CDR1 SGDLS and CDR2 YYNGEE. Trimming pared 3 bases from V and 3 bases from J, leaving 6 bases between. CDR3 DNA: TGTGCCAGCAGCGCCGCGGACTATGGCTACACCTTC. Amino acid sequence: CASSAADYGYTF.

The genes are TRBV30 and TRBJ1-2; 7 bases are shared with TRBD1. The CDR3 consists of 14 residues. Germline loops: CDR1 GTSNPN, CDR2 SVGIG (reference sequence). J was trimmed by 1 base and V by 3 bases; bases with no gene match: 5. CDR3: CAWRVTGVNYGYTF. CDR3 nucleotides: TGTGCCTGGAGGGTTACAGGGGTTAACTATGGCTACACCTTC.

This clonotype was picked up many times. The rearrangement joins TRBV28 to TRBJ2-3; perhaps D is TRBD1 or TRBD2 (5 bases each). The CDR3 runs 17 residues. The V gene's germline CDR1 is MDHEN and CDR2 SYDVKM. The ends were cut back, 2 bases at V and 4 bases at J, with 19 bases in the middle. The CDR3 spells CASSLLRDLVLADTQYF. CDR3 in DNA: TGTGCCAGCAGTTTACTCAGGGACCTGGTCTTAGCAGATACGCAGTATTTT.

As concerns this clonotype: This may arise from a read error, as a much more abundant clone is one base away. The chain carries TRBV12-3 or TRBV12-4 and TRBJ2-2; D unclear. The CDR3 spans 15 residues. V was shortened by 5 bases and J by 2 bases, with 12 bases between the two germline ends. The CDR3: CASSLPSFNTGELFF. The CDR3 DNA is TGTGCCAGCAGTCTCCCCTCTTTCAACACCGGGGAGCTGTTTTTT.

This clonotype was seen at least ten times. The chain recombines TRBV7-9 with TRBJ2-7; D gene unclear. The germline V gene encodes CDR1 SEHNR and CDR2 FQNEAQ (reference sequence). The CDR3 sequence is 15 residues long. The ends were cut back, 5 bases at V and 1 base at J, with 15 bases in the middle. The CDR3 nucleotides read TGTGCCAGCAGCCCGGTCGGCCCTTGGTCCTACGAGCAGTACTTC. Translated, it gives CASSPVGPWSYEQYF.

This clonotype turned up a few times. The chain uses TRBV18 and TRBJ2-2; D could derive from TRBD1 or TRBD2 (5 bases each). V was shortened by 2 bases and J by 5 bases, with 18 bases between the two germline ends. This CDR3 is built from 17 residues. CDR1 is KGHSH and CDR2 is LQKENI in the germline V gene. This CDR3 reads CASSPSLQGGLTGELFF. The CDR3 nucleotides read TGTGCCAGCTCACCAAGTCTTCAGGGCGGGTTAACCGGGGAGCTGTTTTTT. The full variable domain, its missing parts supplied by reference TRBV18 and TRBJ2-2, is NAGVMQNPRHLVRRRGQEARLRCSPMKGHSHVYWYRQLPEEGLKFMVYLQKENIIDESGMPKERFSAEFPKEGPSILRIQQVVRGDSAAYFCASSPSLQGGLTGELFFGEGSRLTVL.

This clonotype was seen repeatedly, ten times or more. This chain links TRBV28 with TRBJ2-5, with TRBD1 matching over 8 bases. V was pared by 3 bases and J by 1 base, with 13 bases of the junction left unmatched. The germline V gene encodes CDR1 MDHEN and CDR2 SYDVKM. The CDR3 contains 18 residues. CDR3 sequence reads: CASSFPGRGREGQETQYF. DNA for the CDR3: TGTGCCAGCAGTTTCCCGGGCAGGGGGCGAGAGGGCCAAGAGACCCAGTACTTC.

The count of this clonotype is one. This chain uses TRBV20-1 with TRBJ2-5; 8 bases are a match to TRBD2. With V trimmed by 3 bases and J by 5 bases, 8 bases remained unmatched. Germline V gene data show CDR1 as DFQATT and CDR2 as SNEGSKA (reference sequence). The CDR3 covers 14 residues. This chain's CDR3 is CSASVGGVGETQYF. CDR3 bases: TGCAGTGCTAGCGTCGGGGGGGTTGGGGAGACCCAGTACTTC.

In this sample, this clonotype turned up a few times. The CDR3 DNA reads as TGTGCCAGCAGCTTAGAACGGACATACAATGAGCAGTTCTTC. It specifies CASSLERTYNEQFF. The rearrangement links TRBV11-2 to TRBJ2-1, with D possibly matching TRBD1 (5 bases). Germline V CDR1 and CDR2: SGHAT, FQNNGV. The V end lost 0 bases, the J end lost 4 bases, and 7 bases lay between the germline ends. CDR3 length: 14 amino acids.

This clonotype was recorded a few times. The rearrangement uses TRBV5-1 and TRBJ1-6; D is unresolved. V was cut by 0 bases and J by 10 bases, with 8 bases left in between. There are 13 residues in the CDR3. Germline CDR1 SGHRS, CDR2 YFSETQ. CDR3 region: CASSLAGRSPLHF. The DNA of the CDR3 is TGCGCCAGCAGCTTGGCAGGCAGATCACCCCTCCACTTT.

This clonotype was seen a few times. V usage is TRBV27 and J usage is TRBJ2-2; perhaps TRBD1 as D (6 bases). The CDR3 has 16 residues. Trimming pared 7 bases from V and 8 bases from J, leaving 23 bases between. Germline CDR1 is MNHEY and CDR2 is SMNVEV (reference sequence). The CDR3 region is CASNHKPHRVTGELFF. DNA for the CDR3: TGTGCCAGCAACCACAAGCCCCACAGGGTAACGGGGGAGCTGTTTTTT.

This clonotype turned up a few times. The chain joins TRBV19 to TRBJ2-7; D remains unclear. V lost 3 bases and J 3 bases, leaving 12 bases between the germline ends. Germline CDR1 and CDR2: LNHDA and SQIVND (reference sequence). This CDR3 is 14 amino acids long. This CDR3 reads CASSIRRHNYEQYF. The CDR3 nucleotides read TGTGCCAGTAGTATTCGCAGGCACAACTACGAGCAGTACTTC.

The rearrangement joins TRBV29-1 to TRBJ1-2; D perhaps matches TRBD1 (6 bases). Between the trimmed V and J ends, which lost 3 bases and 4 bases, there was a span of 18 bases. Per germline, CDR1 SQVTM and CDR2 ANQGSEA. CDR3 length equals 15 residues. CDR3 residues: CSVEGHSDRPYGYTF. CDR3 bases: TGCAGCGTTGAGGGACACTCAGACCGGCCCTATGGCTACACCTTC.

This clonotype was found many times. V is TRBV7-9 and J is TRBJ1-5; weak D call: TRBD1 (6 bases). V shed 3 bases and J shed 4 bases, with 16 bases lying between them. The germline V gene encodes CDR1 SEHNR and CDR2 FQNEAQ (reference sequence). This CDR3 region has 16 residues. This CDR3 is CASSFLGRGQNQPQHF. The CDR3 DNA reads TGTGCCAGCAGCTTTCTTGGCAGGGGCCAAAATCAGCCCCAGCATTTT.

Many counts were recorded for this clonotype. The chain combines TRBV18 with TRBJ1-1, with a tentative D call TRBD1 (6 bases). CDR1 is KGHSH and CDR2 is LQKENI in the germline V gene. Trimming left V 3 bases short and J 10 bases short, with 15 bases between. CDR3 size: 13 residues. The CDR3 is CASSPLGGGRAFF. CDR3 sequence (DNA): TGTGCCAGCTCACCCCTCGGGGGCGGGAGAGCTTTCTTT.

This clonotype has ten or more counts. The V and J genes are TRBV11-3 and TRBJ2-5, with TRBD2 matching 7 bases. Germline assignment: CDR1 SGHNT and CDR2 YENEEA. V lost 11 bases and J lost 1; bases outside the gene matches: 10. The CDR3 is made up of 14 amino acids. The CDR3 sequence is CACATGGIQETQYF. CDR3 coding DNA: TGTGCCTGCGCTACGGGGGGAATCCAAGAGACCCAGTACTTC.

This clonotype was picked up many times. The CDR3 nucleotides are TGTGCCAGCAGACCCCTACGACTAGCGGAGGGATTTTACGAGCAGTACTTC. Protein: CASRPLRLAEGFYEQYF. V and J are TRBV27 and TRBJ2-7; 9 nucleotides align to TRBD2. From germline, CDR1 is MNHEY and CDR2 SMNVEV (reference sequence). Trimming took 6 bases from V and 4 from J; bases not matched to a gene: 16. This CDR3 region has 17 residues.

For this clonotype: A much larger clone lies a single base off, so this may be a read error. This chain links TRBV20-1 with TRBJ2-7; no reliable D call. The end of the DNA aligns better with TRBJ2-1, so the J call may be wrong. The CDR3 contains 13 residues. Germline V gene lookup returns CDR1 DFQATT and CDR2 SNEGSKA (reference sequence). This CDR3 is CSAPQSSSYEQFF. As DNA, the CDR3 is TGCAGTGCTCCACAGTCTTCCTCCTACGAGCAGTTCTTC.

The J gene is TRBJ2-5, the V gene TRBV7-2, with D perhaps being TRBD1 or TRBD2 (5 bases each). V lost 1 base, J lost 13 bases, and 10 bases lay in between. Per germline, CDR1 SGHTA and CDR2 FQGNSA. The CDR3 loop spans 11 amino acids. The CDR3 here is CASSLGGTWYF. The CDR3 region has the DNA TGTGCCAGCAGCTTAGGGGGGACCTGGTACTTC.

This clonotype was picked up many times. The CDR3: CASSPRTVNTEAFF. In DNA, the CDR3 is TGTGCCAGCAGCCCTCGGACAGTGAACACTGAAGCTTTCTTT. The chain combines TRBV3-1 with TRBJ1-1; tentative D call: TRBD1 (6 bases). Germline values: CDR1 LGHDT, CDR2 YNNKEL (reference sequence). This CDR3 has 14 amino acids. Trimming shortened V by 4 bases and J by 0 bases, and 9 bases separated the two germline ends. Looking up the rest from reference TRBV3-1 and TRBJ1-1 gives the full variable domain: DTAVSQTPKYLVTQMGNDKSIKCEQNLGHDTMYWYKQDSKKFLKIMFSYNNKELIINETVPNRFSPKSPDKAHLNLHINSLELGDSAVYFCASSPRTVNTEAFFGQGTRLTVV.

This clonotype was counted only a few times. The chain uses TRBV11-2 and TRBJ2-7; the D gene is possibly TRBD2 (6 bases). Looked up from germline, CDR1 is SGHAT and CDR2 is FQNNGV. This CDR3 has 15 amino acids. Trimming took off 7 bases at V and 2 bases at J, with 18 bases between the two ends. CDR3 sequence reads: CASTTWGVTPYEQYF. The CDR3 DNA follows: TGTGCCAGCACCACCTGGGGGGTCACCCCCTACGAGCAGTACTTC. Full variable domain (rest looked up from reference TRBV11-2 and TRBJ2-7): EAGVAQSPRYKIIEKRQSVAFWCNPISGHATLYWYQQILGQGPKLLIQFQNNGVVDDSQLPKDRFSAERLKGVDSTLKIQPAKLEDSAVYLCASTTWGVTPYEQYFGPGTRLTVT.

There are many counts of this clonotype. The chain is built from TRBV6-8 and TRBJ2-1, with a tentative D call TRBD2 (5 bases). This CDR3 region has 13 residues. CDR1 is MNHGY and CDR2 is SAAAGT in the germline V gene. The germline V and J ends were trimmed by 10 bases and 8 bases, with 18 bases remaining between them. Here the CDR3 reads CATPSGRYDEQFF. CDR3 nucleotide sequence: TGTGCCACCCCTTCGGGAAGGTATGATGAGCAGTTCTTC.

Worth noting for this clonotype: A read error may be the cause here, since a much bigger clone is one base away. The rearrangement links TRBV6-1 to TRBJ2-5; 11 nucleotides line up with TRBD1. V was clipped by 10 bases and J by 5 bases; unmatched bases: 12. This CDR3 is 15 amino acids long. In germline, CDR1 is MNHNS, CDR2 SASEGT. CDR3 protein: CANSPRTGGAETQYF. As DNA, the CDR3 is TGTGCCAACAGCCCCAGGACAGGGGGCGCGGAGACCCAGTACTTC.